This T cell receptor beta chain stems from a study of T cell responses to AZD1222 COVID-19 vaccine. At the level of the study: Analyses pooled second doses at about 4 or about 12 weeks.

This CDR3 has 15 amino acids. Germline CDR1 is MNHEY and CDR2 is SMNVEV (reference sequence). V shed 3 bases and J 2 bases; nucleotides not matched to a gene: 7. The table came from immunoSEQ multiplex PCR; TCRdb's copy has only in-frame clones and leaves some out. The sample lists roughly 120,000 clones; around 86% were seen once. This chain connects TRBV27 to TRBJ2-7, with TRBD2 matching over 7 bases. Here the sequenced sample was peripheral blood, taken on day 0 of AZD1222 vaccination. This clonotype originated in an adult in good health. The CDR3, as DNA: TGTGCCAGCAGTTTCAAGCGGGAACCCGCCTACGAGCAGTACTTC. Residues: CASSFKREPAYEQYF.